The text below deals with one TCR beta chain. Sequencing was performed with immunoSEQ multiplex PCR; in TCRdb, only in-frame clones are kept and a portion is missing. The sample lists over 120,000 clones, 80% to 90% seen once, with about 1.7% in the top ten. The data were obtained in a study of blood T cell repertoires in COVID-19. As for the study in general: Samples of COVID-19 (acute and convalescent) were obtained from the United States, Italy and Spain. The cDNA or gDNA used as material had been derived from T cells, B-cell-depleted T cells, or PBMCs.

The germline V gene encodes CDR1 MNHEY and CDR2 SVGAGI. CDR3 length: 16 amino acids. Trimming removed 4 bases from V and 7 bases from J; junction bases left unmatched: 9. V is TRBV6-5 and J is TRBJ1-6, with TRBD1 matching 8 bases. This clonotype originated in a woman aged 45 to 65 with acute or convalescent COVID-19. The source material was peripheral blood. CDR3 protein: CASSWGTGGKNSPLHF. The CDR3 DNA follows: TGTGCCAGCAGTTGGGGGACAGGAGGGAAAAATTCACCCCTCCACTTT.